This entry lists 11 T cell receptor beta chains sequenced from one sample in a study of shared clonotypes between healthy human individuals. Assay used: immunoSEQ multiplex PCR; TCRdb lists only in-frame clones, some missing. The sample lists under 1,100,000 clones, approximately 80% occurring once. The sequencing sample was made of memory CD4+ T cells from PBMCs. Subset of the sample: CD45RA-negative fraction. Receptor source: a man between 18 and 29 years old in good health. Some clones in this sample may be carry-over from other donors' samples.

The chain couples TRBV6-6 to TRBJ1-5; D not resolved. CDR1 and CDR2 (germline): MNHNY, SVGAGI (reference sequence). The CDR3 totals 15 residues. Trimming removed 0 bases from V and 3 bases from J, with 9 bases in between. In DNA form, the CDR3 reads TGTGCCAGCAGTTACTCGACTTGGGCCAATCAGCCCCAGCATTTT. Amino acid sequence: CASSYSTWANQPQHF.

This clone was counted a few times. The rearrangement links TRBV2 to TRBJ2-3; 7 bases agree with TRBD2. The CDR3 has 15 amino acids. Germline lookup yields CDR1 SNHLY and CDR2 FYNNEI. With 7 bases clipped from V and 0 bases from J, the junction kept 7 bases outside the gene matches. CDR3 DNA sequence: TGTGCCAGCACGGAAGCGGGGACTAGCACAGATACGCAGTATTTT. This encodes CASTEAGTSTDTQYF.

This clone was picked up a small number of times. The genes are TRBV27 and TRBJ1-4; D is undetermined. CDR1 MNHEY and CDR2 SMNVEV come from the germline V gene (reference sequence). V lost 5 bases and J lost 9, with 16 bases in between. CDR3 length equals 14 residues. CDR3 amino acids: CASSPRTGVKKLFF. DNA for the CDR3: TGTGCCAGCAGTCCCCGAACGGGAGTGAAAAAACTGTTTTTT.

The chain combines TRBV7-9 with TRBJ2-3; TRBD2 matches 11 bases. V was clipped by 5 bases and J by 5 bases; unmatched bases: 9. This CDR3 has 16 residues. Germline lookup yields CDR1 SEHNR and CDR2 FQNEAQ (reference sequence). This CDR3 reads CASSPTSGKGGDTQYF. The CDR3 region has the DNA TGTGCCAGCAGCCCGACTAGCGGGAAGGGGGGAGATACGCAGTATTTT.

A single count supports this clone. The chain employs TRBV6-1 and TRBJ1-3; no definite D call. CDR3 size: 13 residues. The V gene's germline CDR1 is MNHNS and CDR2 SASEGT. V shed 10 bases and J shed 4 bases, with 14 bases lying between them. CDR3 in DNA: TGTGCCATCGAACCGGGCCGCGGAAACACCATATATTTT. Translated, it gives CAIEPGRGNTIYF.

This CDR3 reads CASGSGTNEQFF. In DNA, the CDR3 is TGCGCCAGCGGGAGCGGGACCAATGAGCAGTTCTTC. The chain links TRBV10-1 to TRBJ2-1, with 7 bases identical to TRBD2. Germline loops: CDR1 WNHNN, CDR2 SYGVQD (reference sequence). Trimming cost V 8 bases and J 6 bases; bases outside gene matches: 4. The CDR3 runs 12 residues.

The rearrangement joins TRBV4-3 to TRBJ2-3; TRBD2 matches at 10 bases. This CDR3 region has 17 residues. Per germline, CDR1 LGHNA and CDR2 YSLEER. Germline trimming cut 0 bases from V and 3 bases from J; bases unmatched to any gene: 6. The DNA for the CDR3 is TGCGCCAGCAGCCAAGATATGAGCGGGAGGGGTACAGATACGCAGTATTTT. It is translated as CASSQDMSGRGTDTQYF.

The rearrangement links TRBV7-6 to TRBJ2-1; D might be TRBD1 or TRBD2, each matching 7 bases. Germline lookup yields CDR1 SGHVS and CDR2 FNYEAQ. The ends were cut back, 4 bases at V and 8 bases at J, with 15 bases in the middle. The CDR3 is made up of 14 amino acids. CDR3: CASSSVGRGHEQFF. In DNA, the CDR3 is TGTGCCAGCAGCTCCGTAGGGAGGGGGCATGAGCAGTTCTTC.

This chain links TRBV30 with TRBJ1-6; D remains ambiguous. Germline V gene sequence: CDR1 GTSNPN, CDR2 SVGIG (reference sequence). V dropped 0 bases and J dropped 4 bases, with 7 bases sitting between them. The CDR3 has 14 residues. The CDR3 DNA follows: TGTGCCTGGAGTGTACCGGGGTATAATTCACCCCTCCACTTT. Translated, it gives CAWSVPGYNSPLHF.

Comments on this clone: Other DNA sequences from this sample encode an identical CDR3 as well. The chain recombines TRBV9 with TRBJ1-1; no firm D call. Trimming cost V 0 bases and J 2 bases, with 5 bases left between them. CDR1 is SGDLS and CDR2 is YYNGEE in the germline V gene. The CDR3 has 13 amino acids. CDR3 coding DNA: TGTGCCAGCAGCGTAGATGGCAACACTGAAGCTTTCTTT. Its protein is CASSVDGNTEAFF.

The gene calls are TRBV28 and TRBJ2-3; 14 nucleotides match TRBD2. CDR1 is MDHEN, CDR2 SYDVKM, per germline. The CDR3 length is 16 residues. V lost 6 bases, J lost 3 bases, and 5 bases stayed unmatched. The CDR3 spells CASSRGTSGSTDTQYF. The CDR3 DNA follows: TGTGCCAGCAGCCGAGGGACTAGCGGGAGTACAGATACGCAGTATTTT.